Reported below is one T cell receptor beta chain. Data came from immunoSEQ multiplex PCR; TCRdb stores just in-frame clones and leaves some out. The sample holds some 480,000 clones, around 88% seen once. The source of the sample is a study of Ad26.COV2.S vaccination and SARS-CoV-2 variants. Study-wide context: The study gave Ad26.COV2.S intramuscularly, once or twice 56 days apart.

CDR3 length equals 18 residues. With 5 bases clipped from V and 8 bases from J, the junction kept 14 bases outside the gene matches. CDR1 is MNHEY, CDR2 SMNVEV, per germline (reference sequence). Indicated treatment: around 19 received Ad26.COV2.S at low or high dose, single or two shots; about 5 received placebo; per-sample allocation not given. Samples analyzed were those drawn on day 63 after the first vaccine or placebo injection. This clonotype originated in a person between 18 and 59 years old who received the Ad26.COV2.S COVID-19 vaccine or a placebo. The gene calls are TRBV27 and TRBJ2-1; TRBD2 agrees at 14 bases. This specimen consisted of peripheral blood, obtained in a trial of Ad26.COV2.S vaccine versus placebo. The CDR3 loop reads CASSPGTSGRGGVDEQFF. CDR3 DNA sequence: TGTGCCAGCAGTCCCGGGACTAGCGGGAGAGGAGGGGTCGATGAGCAGTTCTTC.